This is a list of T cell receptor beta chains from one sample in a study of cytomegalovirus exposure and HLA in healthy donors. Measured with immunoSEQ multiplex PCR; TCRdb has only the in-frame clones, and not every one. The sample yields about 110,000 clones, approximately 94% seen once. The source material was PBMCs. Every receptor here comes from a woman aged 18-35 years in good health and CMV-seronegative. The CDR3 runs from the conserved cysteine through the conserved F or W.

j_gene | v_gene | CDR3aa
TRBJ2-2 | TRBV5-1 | CASSPTWIGGAPGELFF
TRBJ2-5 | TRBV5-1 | CASGRLQRETQYF
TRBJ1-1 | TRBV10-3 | CATRTGSVTEAFF
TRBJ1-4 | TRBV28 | CASSYGGAGNEKLFF
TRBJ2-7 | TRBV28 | CASSSVVYEQYF
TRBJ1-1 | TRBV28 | CASSLPGGPTEAFF
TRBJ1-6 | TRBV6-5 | CASGTGVSSLHF
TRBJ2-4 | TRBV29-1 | CSVVGGGAGIQYF
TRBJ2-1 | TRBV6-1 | CASSEGTSGLTTEFF
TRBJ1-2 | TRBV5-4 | CASSVGGPTNYGYTF
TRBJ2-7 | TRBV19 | CASSIGLSKEQYF
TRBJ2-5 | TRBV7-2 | CASSPGPAGRQETQYF
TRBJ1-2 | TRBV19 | CASSIQGIPLWGYTF
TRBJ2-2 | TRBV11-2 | CASSLSGGALTGELFF
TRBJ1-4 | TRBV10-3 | CAISESGQFGKLFF
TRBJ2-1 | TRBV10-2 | CASSSGGAVYNEQFF
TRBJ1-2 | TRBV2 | CATSGTLNYGYTF
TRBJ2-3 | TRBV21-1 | CASIIPAASGGGADTQYF
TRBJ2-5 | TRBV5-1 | CASSLGGGKYQETQYF
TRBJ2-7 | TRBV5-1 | CASSLAGQQEQYF
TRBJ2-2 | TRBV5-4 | CASSGRGKDTGELFF
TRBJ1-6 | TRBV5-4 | CASRFGTGSRNSPLHF
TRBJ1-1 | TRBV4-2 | CASSQDRVSHSTEAFF
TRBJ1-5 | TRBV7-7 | CASIKLERQGQQPQHF
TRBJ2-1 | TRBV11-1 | CASSFRPGLADNEQFF
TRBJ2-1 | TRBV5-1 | CASSLGPTSDEQFF
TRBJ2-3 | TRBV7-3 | CASSLRGVGTSGARDTQYF
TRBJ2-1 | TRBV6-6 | CASSFVAGGRGEQFF
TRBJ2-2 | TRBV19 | CASSIGHRVDTNTGELFF